This entry lists 2 T cell receptor beta chains sequenced from one sample in a study of T cell responses to AZD1222 COVID-19 vaccine. Libraries were prepared by immunoSEQ multiplex PCR; TCRdb keeps only in-frame clonotypes and omits some of them. This table has about 140,000 clones, approximately 90% appearing once. Sequencing used peripheral blood, obtained 28 days after the second AZD1222 dose. These TCRs come from an adult who received the AZD1222 COVID-19 vaccine.

The rearrangement joins TRBV3-1 (or the pseudogene TRBV3-2) to TRBJ1-4; TRBD1 matches at 7 bases. V was pared by 0 bases and J by 5 bases, with 9 bases of the junction left unmatched. CDR1 is LGHDT and CDR2 is YNNKEL in the germline V gene (reference sequence). The CDR3 is 17 amino acids. CDR3: CASSQDQGGQLNEKLFF. Written as DNA, the CDR3 is TGTGCCAGCAGCCAAGATCAAGGGGGACAGCTAAATGAAAAACTGTTTTTT.

The chain employs TRBV28 and TRBJ1-5; D gene unclear. Per the germline V gene, CDR1 is MDHEN and CDR2 is SYDVKM. V dropped 8 bases and J dropped 2 bases, with 10 bases sitting between them. This CDR3 region has 13 residues. This CDR3 is CASLGLGNQPQHF. The CDR3 coding sequence is TGTGCCAGCCTGGGTTTGGGCAATCAGCCCCAGCATTTT. Full variable domain (remainder filled in from reference TRBV28 and TRBJ1-5): DVKVTQSSRYLVKRTGEKVFLECVQDMDHENMFWYRQDPGLGLRLIYFSYDVKMKEKGDIPEGYSVSREKKERFSLILESASTNQTSMYLCASLGLGNQPQHFGDGTRLSIL.